This record covers a single T cell receptor beta chain. What antigen it recognizes has not been identified. It has no much larger one-base neighbor in the sample; base qualities were not kept. For deep sequencing, each PBMC sample was run in six replicates, with libraries mostly built from approximately 520 ng of input genomic DNA. The immunoSEQ hsTCRbeta kit was used to prepare TCRbeta libraries, following the manufacturer's instructions. An Illumina NovaSeq 6000 S4 flow cell was used to sequence the final libraries, which had first been combined to 3 nM. The original methods were these. Raw data preprocessing and quality control were performed with the immunoSEQ Analyzer. The analysis was limited to productive rearrangements, and each clonotype was defined by a unique CDR3 amino acid sequence. Using the R package tcR, the researchers computed the Gini-Simpson index as their estimate of repertoire clonality. Gini indices were compared with Student's t test, and associations with tumor size change were assessed by Pearson correlation. This is the immuneACCESS table as TCRdb keeps it, with only in-frame sequences that have V and J called. A part of the clones is gone; compared with another copy, unresolved V genes explain less than half, and the rest is unexplained. The V and J calls and clone size were taken over from that table, and D and trimming were inferred from the DNA. The sample profile shows tens of thousands of clones; around four fifths of them were found once. Clones ranked in the top ten supply roughly 3.4% of the sample.

Read against the paper, the sample's time point label means: before neoadjuvant nivolumab. The patients had newly diagnosed stage II-IVA oral cavity squamous cell carcinoma and had not received any prior systemic or radiation treatment. The cohort consisted of patients with HPV-negative, locally advanced oral cavity squamous cell carcinoma. Peripheral blood mononuclear cells were analyzed directly, without maintenance or expansion in culture. Samples were obtained from a longitudinal correlative study of a single-arm phase II trial of neoadjuvant nivolumab in oral cavity squamous cell carcinoma. Subject-matched pre- and post-treatment PBMCs and tumors from three responders and three non-responders were subjected to genomic DNA-based TCRbeta sequencing. Peripheral blood mononuclear cells were collected before nivolumab treatment and again after treatment, at the time of surgery. Genomic DNA was isolated from PBMCs using the Maxwell RSC DNA from Cells kit.

These data are taken from a study of neoadjuvant anti-PD-1 for oral cavity cancer listed by TCRdb under 2021. Regarding the study in general: Patients mostly received three to four biweekly doses of nivolumab at 3 mg/kg before curative-intent surgical resection. A fourth nivolumab dose was given around day 43 to patients without progression, and definitive surgical resection was performed in those patients on days 50-56. Patients with complete response, partial response or stable disease by RECIST 1.1 were defined as responders, whereas patients with progression were defined as non-responders. The parent correlative cohort included some 13 patients, with an approximately 33% response rate. The study at large found these results: After neoadjuvant nivolumab, T cell clonality (Gini index) in PBMCs was significantly higher in non-responders than in responders. Only a few patients per response group were included in the TCR analyses, and the authors called for validation in larger cohorts. A higher pretreatment blood Treg/Th17 ratio correlated with both higher pretreatment blood TCRbeta clonality and lower post-treatment tumor TCRbeta clonality.

The sample consisted of PBMCs, taken before nivolumab (anti-PD-1) treatment. This TCR came from a person aged 40 to 85 with oral cavity squamous cell carcinoma.

The CDR3 corresponds to CAISEALGQGTPLHF. The DNA sequence follows: TGTGCCATCAGTGAAGCTCTAGGACAGGGTACACCCCTCCACTTT. The V and J genes are TRBV10-3 and TRBJ1-6; 8 bases in the junction line up with TRBD1. Compared with germline, V lacks 3 bases and J lacks 11 bases; bases without a gene match: 9. The CDR3 holds 15 amino acids from the cysteine to the phenylalanine. Only the CDR3 region is kept as DNA, spanning 45 bases read in frame from base 1. The germline V gene provides CDR1 ENHRY and CDR2 SYGVKD.